This T cell receptor (beta chain) was profiled in a study of blood T cell repertoires in COVID-19. Trimming shortened V by 0 bases and J by 1 base, and 7 bases separated the two germline ends. The CDR3 sequence is 16 residues long. The germline V gene encodes CDR1 MNHEY and CDR2 SVGAGI. This clone was counted a single time. Here immunoSEQ multiplex PCR was the method, and the copy in TCRdb shows in-frame clones only, minus some. The sample includes 390,000 or so clones, around 89% seen only once; the top ten take around 3%. The sequence was collected from a woman aged 25-40 years with COVID-19, enrolled during active disease. This rearrangement joins TRBV6-5 to TRBJ2-6, with D hard to call. Sequenced: peripheral blood. The DNA for the CDR3 is TGTGCCAGCAGTTACTCGACTTTATCTGGGGCCAACGTCCTGACTTTC. Its translation: CASSYSTLSGANVLTF.